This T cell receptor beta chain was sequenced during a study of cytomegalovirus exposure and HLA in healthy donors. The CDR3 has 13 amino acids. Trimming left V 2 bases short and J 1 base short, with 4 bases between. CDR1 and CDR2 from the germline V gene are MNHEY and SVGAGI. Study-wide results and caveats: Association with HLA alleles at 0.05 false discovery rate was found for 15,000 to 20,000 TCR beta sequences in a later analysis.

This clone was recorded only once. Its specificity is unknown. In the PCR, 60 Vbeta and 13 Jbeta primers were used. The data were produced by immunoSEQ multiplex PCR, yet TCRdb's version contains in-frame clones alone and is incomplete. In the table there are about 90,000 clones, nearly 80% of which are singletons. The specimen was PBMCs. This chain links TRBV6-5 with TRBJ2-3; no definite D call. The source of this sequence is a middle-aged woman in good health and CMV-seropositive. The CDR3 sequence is CASSYPGTDTQYF. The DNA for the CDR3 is TGTGCCAGCAGTTACCCAGGCACAGATACGCAGTATTTT.